Listed below are T cell receptor beta chains from one sample, sequenced in a study of radiotherapy plus CTLA-4 blockade in lung cancer. Assay: immunoSEQ multiplex PCR; the TCRdb copy retains only in-frame clones and omits some. The profile shows fewer than 75,000 clones, 80% to 90% of them singletons. This material consisted of peripheral blood, taken from a patient treated with radiotherapy plus ipilimumab. The receptors shown here come from a human donor with non-small cell lung cancer that progressed on radiotherapy plus ipilimumab. The CDR3 runs from the conserved cysteine through the conserved F or W. Fields, in order: D gene, clone size, J gene, V gene, CDR3 length, CDR3 protein, CDR3 DNA. The D gene is left open where the match is weak. Clone size, where shown, is once, few, many, or a class for clones that have expanded.

>-|-|TRBJ2-1|TRBV5-4|12
CASSLEYNEQFF
TGTGCCAGCAGCTTGGAGTACAATGAGCAGTTCTTC
>TRBD2|once|TRBJ2-1|TRBV7-3|15
CASSLLAGGWNEQFF
TGTGCCAGCAGTCTTTTAGCGGGAGGGTGGAATGAGCAGTTCTTC
>-|-|TRBJ2-5|TRBV5-1|14
CASSLVGTQETQYF
TGCGCCAGCAGCTTGGTAGGAACCCAAGAGACCCAGTACTTC
>TRBD1|once|TRBJ2-1|TRBV28|15
CASSSRTGRNNEQFF
TGTGCCAGCAGTTCGCGGACAGGCCGAAACAATGAGCAGTTCTTC
>-|-|TRBJ2-5|TRBV30|13
CAWSIKGLETQYF
TGTGCCTGGAGTATCAAAGGGTTGGAGACCCAGTACTTC
>TRBD1|-|TRBJ1-1|TRBV11-2|18
CASSRTGVNRIMNTEAFF
TGTGCCAGCAGCCGGACAGGGGTCAATCGGATTATGAACACTGAAGCTTTCTTT
>-|-|TRBJ1-1|TRBV29-1|12
CSVRRQAERAFF
TGCAGCGTTCGGAGACAGGCCGAAAGGGCTTTCTTT
>TRBD1|-|TRBJ1-1|TRBV27|14
CASSGTGGHTEAFF
TGTGCCAGCAGTGGGACAGGAGGGCACACTGAAGCTTTCTTT
>-|once|TRBJ1-2|TRBV28|14
CASSLRRANYGYTF
TGTGCCAGCAGTCTAAGACGGGCTAACTATGGCTACACCTTC
>TRBD1|once|TRBJ2-5|TRBV18|17
CASSPRDRGHHTETQYF
TGTGCCAGCTCACCACGCGACAGGGGACACCACACAGAGACCCAGTACTTC
>-|few|TRBJ1-2|TRBV19|15
CASSYRGRPPSGYTF
TGTGCCAGTAGTTATCGGGGGCGCCCGCCTAGTGGCTACACCTTC
>-|-|TRBJ2-5|TRBV4-2|16
CASSLGQKRGGETQYF
TGTGCCAGCAGCCTCGGACAGAAGAGGGGCGGAGAGACCCAGTACTTC
>-|-|TRBJ2-7|TRBV4-3|14
CASSQDQENYEQYF
TGCGCCAGCAGCCAAGATCAGGAGAACTACGAGCAGTACTTC
>-|-|TRBJ1-2|TRBV6-1|12
CASSERVYGYTF
TGTGCCAGCAGTGAAAGGGTCTATGGCTACACCTTC
>-|few|TRBJ1-2|TRBV7-9|14
CASSTSGGALGYTF
TGTGCCAGCAGCACCTCGGGCGGGGCCCTTGGCTACACCTTC